The next 24 T cell receptor beta chains were all read from a single sample in a study of blood T cell repertoires in COVID-19. Sequencing was performed with immunoSEQ multiplex PCR; in TCRdb, only in-frame clones are kept and a portion is missing. The sample has some 150,000 clones, roughly 88% seen once. The source material was peripheral blood. The source is a man aged 55 to 70 who had recovered from COVID-19.

The chain joins TRBV6-5 to TRBJ2-3; 7 bases map to TRBD2. The CDR3 has 14 amino acids. The V gene end was trimmed by 2 bases and the J gene end by 2 bases; junction bases not matched to a gene: 1. Germline V gene sequence: CDR1 MNHEY, CDR2 SVGAGI. The CDR3 here is CASSYERDTDTQYF. Here the CDR3 DNA reads TGTGCCAGCAGTTACGAGCGGGACACAGATACGCAGTATTTT.

This clone occurred once. V and J are TRBV7-3 and TRBJ2-2; 7 nucleotides line up with TRBD1. CDR1 and CDR2 (germline): SGHTA, FQGTGA. This CDR3 has 18 amino acids. Trimming removed 0 bases from V and 0 bases from J; junction bases left unmatched: 7. The CDR3 nucleotides are TGTGCCAGCAGCTTAACGGCCGACAGGGAGACGAACACCGGGGAGCTGTTTTTT. It yields the protein CASSLTADRETNTGELFF.

The chain is built from TRBV6-2 or TRBV6-3 and TRBJ1-4, with D tentatively TRBD1 (6 bases). Germline V CDR1 and CDR2: MNHEY, SVGEGT. V gave up 6 bases and J gave up 3 bases, with 17 bases separating them. The CDR3 spans 16 residues. In DNA form, the CDR3 reads TGTGCCAGCAGCCCAGGGGAGGAATGGGCTAATGAAAAACTGTTTTTT. As protein: CASSPGEEWANEKLFF.

This clone came up a few times. The chain uses TRBV30 and TRBJ2-6; TRBD2 might be the D (6 bases). Germline V gives CDR1 GTSNPN, CDR2 SVGIG (reference sequence). V was trimmed by 2 bases and J by 2 bases, leaving 13 bases between them. CDR3 length equals 16 residues. The CDR3 sequence is CAWSPPGTPGANVLTF. The CDR3 region has the DNA TGTGCCTGGAGTCCCCCAGGGACTCCTGGGGCCAACGTCCTGACTTTC.

This clone appeared a few times. This chain links TRBV5-6 with TRBJ2-7; TRBD1 matches 7 bases. The trim removed 4 bases at V and 5 bases at J, leaving 3 bases unmatched. The CDR3 consists of 12 residues. The germline gives CDR1 SGHDT, CDR2 YYEEEE. This CDR3 reads CASSPGQDEQYF. The CDR3 coding sequence is TGTGCCAGCAGCCCTGGACAGGACGAGCAGTACTTC.

The chain has TRBV12-3 or TRBV12-4 and TRBJ2-2; no clear D. The CDR3 length is 12 residues. V was trimmed by 4 bases and J by 4 bases, leaving 4 bases between them. As DNA, the CDR3 is TGTGCCAGCAGTTCTTTCACCGGGGAGCTGTTTTTT. It is translated as CASSSFTGELFF.

This chain connects TRBV5-1 to TRBJ1-1; 8 nucleotides agree with TRBD1. The CDR3 spans 15 residues. After removal of 0 bases from V and 3 bases from J, the junction contained 4 bases not matched to a gene. Germline V gene sequence: CDR1 SGHRS, CDR2 YFSETQ. The CDR3, as DNA: TGCGCCAGCAGCTTGGGGACAGGGACGTACACTGAAGCTTTCTTT. It translates to CASSLGTGTYTEAFF.

The chain carries TRBV19 and TRBJ1-2; TRBD1 agrees at 9 bases. V gave up 3 bases and J gave up 2 bases; unmatched junction bases: 7. The germline V gene encodes CDR1 LNHDA and CDR2 SQIVND (reference sequence). CDR3 size: 16 residues. The CDR3 coding sequence is TGTGCCAGTAGTATCCAAGCCGGGACAGGGAACTATGGCTACACCTTC. Translating gives CASSIQAGTGNYGYTF.

The chain uses TRBV5-4 and TRBJ2-3, with D possibly being TRBD2 (6 bases). Between the trimmed V and J ends, which lost 4 bases and 0 bases, there was a span of 9 bases. The CDR3 consists of 14 residues. Germline V gene lookup returns CDR1 SGHNT and CDR2 YYREEE (reference sequence). This CDR3 reads CASSQGTSTDTQYF. Here the CDR3 DNA reads TGTGCCAGCAGCCAAGGGACTAGCACAGATACGCAGTATTTT.

The chain combines TRBV7-2 with TRBJ2-7; D not certain. The CDR3 length is 13 residues. Germline V CDR1 and CDR2: SGHTA, FQGNSA. V lost 8 bases and J 5 bases, leaving 16 bases between the germline ends. The CDR3 here is CASHNMEPNEQYF. The CDR3, as DNA: TGTGCCAGCCACAACATGGAGCCAAACGAGCAGTACTTC.

V usage is TRBV18 and J usage is TRBJ1-4, with 8 bases aligning to TRBD1. This CDR3 spans 15 amino acids. V dropped 6 bases and J dropped 7; count of bases not matched to a gene: 10. Germline CDR1 reads KGHSH; CDR2 reads LQKENI. The CDR3 loop is CASSRPGTGGEKLFF. The CDR3, as DNA: TGTGCCAGCTCTCGACCAGGTACAGGGGGTGAAAAACTGTTTTTT.

The chain carries TRBV7-2 and TRBJ1-2, with TRBD1 identical over 9 bases. Germline V gives CDR1 SGHTA, CDR2 FQGNSA. V was pared by 2 bases and J by 6 bases, with 7 bases of the junction left unmatched. The CDR3 covers 15 residues. The CDR3 nucleotides are TGTGCCAGCAGCTTACAGGGACAGGGTGCCCATGGCTACACCTTC. This encodes CASSLQGQGAHGYTF.

V gene TRBV6-6 combines with J gene TRBJ1-4; TRBD1 matches 9 bases. There are 14 residues in the CDR3. Unmatched junction bases numbered 3, after V lost 2 bases and J lost 8 bases. In germline, CDR1 is MNHNY, CDR2 SVGAGI (reference sequence). The CDR3 spells CASSYRQGDEKLFF. CDR3 DNA: TGTGCCAGCAGTTACCGACAGGGGGACGAAAAACTGTTTTTT.

This chain uses TRBV7-2 with TRBJ1-3; TRBD1 might be the D (5 bases). Trimming pared 2 bases from V and 1 base from J, leaving 12 bases between. Germline V gives CDR1 SGHTA, CDR2 FQGNSA. The length of the CDR3 is 16 residues. CDR3 in amino acids: CASSLWGGGSGNTIYF. The CDR3 bases are TGTGCCAGCAGCTTATGGGGTGGGGGGTCTGGAAACACCATATATTTT.

The genes are TRBV2 and TRBJ1-3, with no clear D. V was clipped by 3 bases and J by 0 bases, with 12 bases between them. CDR3 length equals 16 residues. From germline, CDR1 is SNHLY and CDR2 FYNNEI. DNA for the CDR3: TGTGCCAGCAGTGAGGGCCTCCGCCGCTCTGGAAACACCATATATTTT. Residues: CASSEGLRRSGNTIYF.

The chain has TRBV3-1 (or the pseudogene TRBV3-2) and TRBJ2-1, with 11 bases identical to TRBD2. Germline V CDR1 and CDR2: LGHDT, YNNKEL (reference sequence). J lost 3 bases, V lost 3 bases, and 1 base had no gene match. The CDR3 has 15 amino acids. This CDR3 is CASSQTSGVYNEQFF. The CDR3 DNA reads as TGTGCCAGCAGCCAGACTAGCGGGGTCTACAATGAGCAGTTCTTC.

V usage is TRBV7-2 and J usage is TRBJ2-7; TRBD2 matches at 10 bases. The V gene end was trimmed by 3 bases and the J gene end by 0 bases; junction bases not matched to a gene: 2. This CDR3 spans 15 amino acids. Germline V lookup: CDR1 SGHTA, CDR2 FQGNSA. CDR3 in DNA: TGTGCCAGCAGCTTGCTAGCGGGGGCCTCCTACGAGCAGTACTTC. It encodes CASSLLAGASYEQYF.

The chain carries TRBV6-5 and TRBJ1-5, with D possibly being TRBD1 (5 bases). The germline V gene encodes CDR1 MNHEY and CDR2 SVGAGI. This CDR3 is built from 15 residues. Trimming removed 4 bases at V and 2 bases at J, with 12 bases between. The DNA of the CDR3 is TGTGCCAGCAGTTTCCAGGGTTCCGGCAATCAGCCCCAGCATTTT. The encoded protein is CASSFQGSGNQPQHF.

This chain joins TRBV5-8 and TRBJ1-5, with a tentative D call TRBD1 (6 bases). The germline gives CDR1 SGHTS, CDR2 YDEGEE. This CDR3 comprises 13 residues. The V gene lost 4 bases and the J gene lost 5 bases, with 10 bases spanning the gap. CDR3 protein: CASSGRQDQPQHF. The CDR3 DNA reads TGTGCCAGCAGCGGCCGACAGGATCAGCCCCAGCATTTT.

The chain couples TRBV9 to TRBJ2-3, with 11 bases identical to TRBD2. Trimming cost V 3 bases and J 4 bases; bases outside gene matches: 10. The germline gives CDR1 SGDLS, CDR2 YYNGEE. The CDR3 loop spans 17 amino acids. The CDR3 coding sequence is TGTGCCAGCAGCGCCTATTTAGCGGGGGGGCCTGCAGATACGCAGTATTTT. Its protein is CASSAYLAGGPADTQYF.

The gene calls are TRBV11-2 and TRBJ2-3; D possibly corresponds to TRBD2 (5 bases). This CDR3 contains 14 residues. In germline, CDR1 is SGHAT, CDR2 FQNNGV. V lost 5 bases and J lost 5, with 14 bases in between. The CDR3 DNA sequence: TGTGCCAGCAGCCAAAGGAGGACGGTAGATACGCAGTATTTT. Translated: CASSQRRTVDTQYF.

The chain recombines TRBV11-1 with TRBJ2-5; D uncertain. The length of the CDR3 is 14 residues. Trimming stripped 3 bases from V and 2 bases from J, with 10 bases between. Germline V lookup: CDR1 SGHAT, CDR2 FQDESV (reference sequence). Written as DNA, the CDR3 is TGTGCCAGCAGCTTTATGGGCTATCAAGAGACCCAGTACTTC. Its translation is CASSFMGYQETQYF.

A note on this clone: No DNA is shown, since the ends of the CDR3 on it are uncertain; the CDR3 is the one TCRdb lists. The V and J genes are TRBV29-1 and TRBJ1-2; the table assigns TRBD1, which was not confirmed against the DNA. Germline lookup yields CDR1 SQVTM and CDR2 ANQGSEA. Counting both end residues, the CDR3 totals 13 amino acids. The CDR3 protein is CSVGPGQKYGYTF.

CDR3 loop: CSAPGDWGYTF. CDR3 bases: TGCAGTGCCCCCGGGGACTGGGGCTACACCTTC. This chain uses TRBV20-1 with TRBJ1-2; D perhaps matches TRBD1 (5 bases). The length of the CDR3 is 11 residues. CDR1 is DFQATT and CDR2 is SNEGSKA in the germline V gene (reference sequence). Trimming removed 6 bases from V and 8 bases from J, with 13 bases in between.